A selection of T cell receptor beta chains follows, all from one sample in a study of control samples from healthy donors and cancer patients. Repertoires were generated with immunoSEQ multiplex PCR, while TCRdb's copy carries only in-frame clones and drops some. Of over 150,000 clones listed, about 92% are singletons. Sequencing used blood. All receptors come from a man aged 25-45 years in good health. Both conserved end residues are part of each CDR3. The D gene is left open where the match is weak. Not all rows give a size; the values are once, few, many and, for expanded clones, a class.

TRBV7-8	.	.	TRBJ1-6	CASSPEGSYNSPLHF	TGTGCCAGCAGCCCCGAGGGATCCTATAATTCACCCCTCCACTTT
TRBV5-4	TRBD1	.	TRBJ1-2	CASSSARQGTTYGYTF	TGTGCCAGCAGCTCAGCGAGACAGGGGACAACGTATGGCTACACCTTC
TRBV10-3	.	.	TRBJ2-5	CAISESIKGEAQKETQYF	TGTGCCATCAGTGAGTCGATCAAGGGGGAGGCCCAAAAAGAGACCCAGTACTTC
TRBV6-2/TRBV6-3	.	once	TRBJ1-5	CASSLNLRVNQPQHF	TGTGCCAGCAGTTTGAACCTCAGGGTCAATCAGCCCCAGCATTTT
TRBV2	.	.	TRBJ1-5	CASLGGPGNQPQHF	TGTGCCAGCCTGGGGGGGCCGGGCAATCAGCCCCAGCATTTT
TRBV9	TRBD1	.	TRBJ1-1	CASTPHSDRGEAFF	TGTGCCAGCACTCCTCACTCGGACAGGGGAGAAGCTTTCTTT
TRBV5-4	.	.	TRBJ2-1	CASSAGVLNEQFF	TGTGCCAGCAGCGCCGGTGTCCTCAATGAGCAGTTCTTC
TRBV13	TRBD1	.	TRBJ1-1	CASLGRRRDRGIMNTEAFF	TGTGCCAGCCTCGGGCGCCGAAGGGACAGGGGAATCATGAACACTGAAGCTTTCTTT
TRBV7-3	.	.	TRBJ2-5	CASSLIGNQETQYF	TGTGCCAGCAGCTTAATCGGAAACCAAGAGACCCAGTACTTC
TRBV28	TRBD2	.	TRBJ2-1	CASSAGWSGGSYNEQFF	TGTGCCAGCAGCGCAGGGTGGAGCGGGGGCTCCTACAATGAGCAGTTCTTC
TRBV19	.	.	TRBJ1-6	CASSLSYNSPLHF	TGTGCCAGTAGTCTGAGCTATAATTCACCCCTCCACTTT
TRBV19	.	.	TRBJ2-1	CASSIGPGESSYNEQFF	TGTGCCAGTAGTATAGGCCCAGGGGAGAGCTCCTACAATGAGCAGTTCTTC
TRBV4-1	TRBD2	.	TRBJ2-1	CASSLAGTRGNEQFF	TGCGCCAGCAGCCTAGCCGGGACTAGAGGCAATGAGCAGTTCTTC
TRBV19	.	.	TRBJ2-1	CASSMSLGGNEQFF	TGTGCCAGTAGTATGTCACTGGGTGGGAATGAGCAGTTCTTC
TRBV6-2/TRBV6-3	.	.	TRBJ1-2	CASSYGEGYGYTF	TGTGCCAGCAGTTACGGGGAGGGCTATGGCTACACCTTC
TRBV6-5	.	.	TRBJ2-7	CASRSGQIYEQYF	TGTGCCAGCAGATCCGGACAGATCTACGAGCAGTACTTC
TRBV3-1/TRBV3-2	.	.	TRBJ1-2	CASSQVSQGLSNYGYTF	TGTGCCAGCAGCCAAGTTAGTCAGGGCCTAAGTAACTATGGCTACACCTTC
TRBV29-1	TRBD2	.	TRBJ2-7	CSVEDGTSGSEYEQYF	TGCAGCGTTGAGGACGGGACTAGCGGGAGTGAATACGAGCAGTACTTC
TRBV4-3	TRBD2	.	TRBJ2-7	CASSQELAFSYEQYF	TGCGCCAGCAGCCAAGAACTAGCGTTTTCCTACGAGCAGTACTTC
TRBV10-3	.	.	TRBJ2-5	CAISARQDPQETQYF	TGTGCCATCAGTGCCAGACAGGACCCCCAAGAGACCCAGTACTTC
TRBV4-3	TRBD2	.	TRBJ2-7	CASSQVSGGDYEQYF	TGCGCCAGCAGCCAAGTTAGCGGGGGAGACTACGAGCAGTACTTC
TRBV19	.	.	TRBJ1-3	CASSTNRAGNTIYF	TGTGCCAGTAGTACAAACAGGGCTGGAAACACCATATATTTT
TRBV28	.	.	TRBJ2-7	CASSVSGPYYEQYF	TGTGCCAGCAGTGTTAGCGGACCTTACTACGAGCAGTACTTC
TRBV6-5	.	.	TRBJ2-3	CASSSTRSQSDTQYF	TGTGCCAGCAGCTCTACTAGATCACAGTCAGATACGCAGTATTTT
TRBV5-4	TRBD2	.	TRBJ2-1	CASSLDGGSSYNEQFF	TGTGCCAGCAGCTTGGATGGCGGGAGCTCCTACAATGAGCAGTTCTTC
TRBV5-5	TRBD2	.	TRBJ2-5	CASSRNLAGPKETQYF	TGTGCCAGCAGCCGGAACCTAGCGGGGCCAAAAGAGACCCAGTACTTC
TRBV6-5	TRBD1	.	TRBJ1-2	CASSRTGTGNYGYTF	TGTGCCAGCAGTCGAACCGGGACAGGGAACTATGGCTACACCTTC
TRBV27	.	.	TRBJ1-5	CASSSLQGEGNQPQHF	TGTGCCAGCAGTTCACTGCAAGGCGAGGGCAATCAGCCCCAGCATTTT
TRBV4-1	.	.	TRBJ2-5	CASSQGWGTGETQYF	TGCGCCAGCAGCCAAGGGTGGGGGACGGGAGAGACCCAGTACTTC
TRBV30	.	.	TRBJ2-3	CAWSVLDTQYF	TGTGCCTGGAGTGTTCTAGATACGCAGTATTTT
TRBV5-1	.	.	TRBJ2-7	CASSLEAGTVNGHEQYF	TGCGCCAGCAGCTTGGAAGCAGGGACCGTAAACGGCCACGAGCAGTACTTC
TRBV19	.	.	TRBJ2-3	CASSSQRGYTQYF	TGTGCCAGTAGTTCCCAGAGGGGATATACGCAGTATTTT
TRBV6-1	.	.	TRBJ1-1	CASSERGSEAFF	TGTGCCAGCAGTGAAAGGGGGTCTGAAGCTTTCTTT
TRBV7-6	.	.	TRBJ2-1	CASSSLDDNEQFF	TGTGCCAGCAGTTCCCTAGATGACAATGAGCAGTTCTTC
TRBV4-3	.	.	TRBJ2-3	CASSPSQVGSTDTQYF	TGCGCCAGCAGCCCGTCACAAGTGGGGAGCACAGATACGCAGTATTTT
TRBV29-1	.	.	TRBJ2-1	CSGETVYNEQFF	TGCAGCGGGGAGACAGTCTACAATGAGCAGTTCTTC
TRBV6-4	TRBD1	.	TRBJ1-2	CASSLGTGSGYGYTF	TGTGCCAGCAGCCTCGGGACAGGTTCTGGCTATGGCTACACCTTC
TRBV10-2	.	.	TRBJ1-2	CASSGGTGQGYTF	TGCGCCAGCAGTGGGGGAACAGGGCAAGGCTACACCTTC
TRBV7-6	.	.	TRBJ2-3	CASSWGSTDTQYF	TGTGCCAGCAGCTGGGGTAGCACAGATACGCAGTATTTT
TRBV4-1	.	.	TRBJ2-2	CASSQDQTPGELFF	TGCGCCAGCAGCCAAGATCAGACCCCCGGGGAGCTGTTTTTT
TRBV4-1	.	.	TRBJ2-3	CASSQGLRGDTQYF	TGCGCCAGCAGCCAAGGCCTCCGCGGAGATACGCAGTATTTT
TRBV27	.	.	TRBJ2-2	CASSPRSSGELFF	TGTGCCAGCAGTCCTCGTTCGAGCGGGGAGCTGTTTTTT